Here is one T cell receptor beta chain with its context. The repertoire was sequenced with immunoSEQ multiplex PCR; TCRdb's copy has only in-frame clones and lacks some. The sample lists 25,000 to 35,000 clones; less than 90% were seen once. This entry belongs to a study of a mutant IDH1 vaccine in newly diagnosed glioma. This sample's time point: baseline, week 1 (first vaccination visit). Treatment defined: pre-vaccination baseline after standard-of-care therapy. This receptor was taken from a woman between 35 and 50 years old with glioma. This specimen consisted of PBMCs, obtained from a glioma patient treated with radiotherapy, temozolomide or both.

The chain's CDR3 is CASSVREANTEAFF. DNA of the CDR3: TGTGCCAGCAGTGTCCGGGAAGCTAACACTGAAGCTTTCTTT. The chain is built from TRBV27 and TRBJ1-1; no clear D. The germline CDR1 and CDR2 sequences are MNHEY and SMNVEV (reference sequence). CDR3 size: 14 residues. V lost 5 bases to trimming and J lost 2 bases, with 12 bases between them.